The T cell receptor beta chain under discussion was sequenced for a study of response to subunit inactivated influenza vaccine. Trimming stripped 2 bases from V and 11 bases from J, with 14 bases between. The germline CDR1 and CDR2 sequences are SGHDT and YYEEEE. CDR3 length: 14 amino acids. Findings and caveats of the study: The study's authors posited that every seasonal influenza vaccination enlists few new T cells.

Concerning this clonotype itself: Its antigen is unknown.

TCRdb re-analysed the RT-PCR reads in MiXCR, keeping a single row per CDR3 protein. Altogether over 150,000 distinct CDR3 sequences are present, over 13% being singletons, with the ten largest covering approximately 27%. This chain links TRBV5-6 with TRBJ2-6, with D hard to call. The sequence came from a man aged 50-60 years who received an inactivated influenza vaccine. The material was CD8+ T cells sorted from PBMCs, obtained about 5 days after vaccination. CDR3: CASSLVQEPHVLTF. DNA of the CDR3: TGTGCCAGCAGCTTAGTGCAGGAGCCCCACGTCCTGACTTTC.